The 7 T cell receptor beta chains listed next were all sequenced from one sample in a study of blood T cell repertoires in COVID-19. The protocol was immunoSEQ multiplex PCR, while the TCRdb copy is restricted to in-frame clones and leaves out a portion. The data show around 230,000 clones, around 89% seen once. The material sequenced was PBMCs or T cells enriched from blood (not recorded which). These receptors were obtained from a woman aged 40 to 50 with acute COVID-19.

This clone was seen a single time. This rearrangement joins TRBV12-3 or TRBV12-4 to TRBJ2-7; D not certain. This CDR3 has 12 residues. Trimming removed 1 base from V and 5 bases from J, with 6 bases in between. CDR3 residues: CASSLVSDEQYF. CDR3 sequence (DNA): TGTGCCAGCAGTTTAGTATCTGACGAGCAGTACTTC.

The chain joins TRBV6-6 to TRBJ1-6; 7 bases fit TRBD1. This CDR3 has 14 amino acids. With 6 bases clipped from V and 9 bases from J, the junction kept 8 bases outside the gene matches. Per germline, CDR1 MNHNY and CDR2 SVGAGI (reference sequence). CDR3 sequence: CASRPPGGGSPLHF. DNA for the CDR3: TGTGCCAGCAGACCACCAGGGGGAGGTTCACCCCTCCACTTT.

CDR3 region: CASSYVGGHGTGELFF. The CDR3 DNA reads TGTGCCAGCAGTTACGTCGGGGGGCACGGCACCGGGGAGCTGTTTTTT. The chain is built from TRBV6-5 and TRBJ2-2; maybe TRBD2 (7 bases). Trimming removed 2 bases at V and 4 bases at J, with 14 bases between. The CDR3 covers 16 residues. CDR1 and CDR2 (germline): MNHEY, SVGAGI.

This clone appeared once. The rearrangement uses TRBV6-6 and TRBJ1-1; D is possibly TRBD1 (5 bases). CDR1 is MNHNY and CDR2 is SVGAGI in the germline V gene (reference sequence). This CDR3 contains 13 residues. The V end lost 10 bases, the J end lost 5 bases, and 17 bases lay between the germline ends. CDR3 coding DNA: TGTGCCACCCGAGAATGGGGGGTAACTGAAGCTTTCTTT. It translates to CATREWGVTEAFF.

The rearrangement joins TRBV12-3 or TRBV12-4 to TRBJ1-2, with TRBD1 matching 7 bases. CDR3 length: 13 residues. The V and J ends lost 4 bases and 6 bases, in that order; junction bases with no gene match: 5. CDR3 nucleotide sequence: TGTGCCAGCAGTTCTGACAGGGTTAATGGCTACACCTTC. Translated, it gives CASSSDRVNGYTF.

The V gene is TRBV18, the J gene TRBJ1-1; 8 bases are shared with TRBD1. CDR3 length: 16 amino acids. The V segment lost 4 bases and the J segment 0 bases; nucleotides outside the gene matches: 7. Germline V gene data show CDR1 as KGHSH and CDR2 as LQKENI. The CDR3 reads CASSREAGGLNTEAFF. The CDR3 DNA is TGTGCCAGCTCACGGGAGGCAGGGGGCCTGAACACTGAAGCTTTCTTT.

The chain uses TRBV27 and TRBJ2-7; tentatively, D is TRBD1 (5 bases). The germline V gene has CDR1 MNHEY and CDR2 SMNVEV (reference sequence). Trimming took off 5 bases at V and 7 bases at J, with 15 bases between the two ends. The CDR3 length is 13 residues. The CDR3 is CASSITGATEQYV. DNA for the CDR3: TGTGCCAGCAGTATTACAGGAGCTACGGAGCAGTACGTC.